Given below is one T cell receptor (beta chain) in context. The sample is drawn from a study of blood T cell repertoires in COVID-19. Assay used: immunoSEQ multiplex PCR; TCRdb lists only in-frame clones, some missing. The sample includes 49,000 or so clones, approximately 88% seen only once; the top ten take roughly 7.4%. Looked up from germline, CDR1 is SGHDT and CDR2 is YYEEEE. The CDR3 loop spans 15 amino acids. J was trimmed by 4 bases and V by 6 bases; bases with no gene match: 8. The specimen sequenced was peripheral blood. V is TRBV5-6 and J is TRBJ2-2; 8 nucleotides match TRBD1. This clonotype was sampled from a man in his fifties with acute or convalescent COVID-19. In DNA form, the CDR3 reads TGTGCCAGCACCCTACGGGACAGGACCACCGGGGAGCTGTTTTTT. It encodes CASTLRDRTTGELFF.